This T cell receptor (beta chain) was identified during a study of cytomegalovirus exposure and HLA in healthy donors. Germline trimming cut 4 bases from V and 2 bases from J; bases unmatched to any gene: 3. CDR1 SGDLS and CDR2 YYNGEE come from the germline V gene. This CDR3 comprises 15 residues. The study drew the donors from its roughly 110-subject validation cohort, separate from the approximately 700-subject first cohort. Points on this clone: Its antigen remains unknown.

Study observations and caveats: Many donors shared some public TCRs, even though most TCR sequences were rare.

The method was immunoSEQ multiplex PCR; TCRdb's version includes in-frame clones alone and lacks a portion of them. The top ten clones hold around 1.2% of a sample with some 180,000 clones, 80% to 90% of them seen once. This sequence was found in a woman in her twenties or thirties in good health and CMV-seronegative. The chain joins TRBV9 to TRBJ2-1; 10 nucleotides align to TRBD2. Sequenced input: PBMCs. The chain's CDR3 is CASSPSGGAYNEQFF. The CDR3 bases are TGTGCCAGCAGCCCAAGCGGGGGGGCCTACAATGAGCAGTTCTTC.